This TCR beta chain was recovered during a study of blood T cells in healthy people across ages. Findings of the study overall: TCR beta diversity, measured per million T cells, fell in a roughly linear way with age. Estimated diversity that came from one million T cells was considered an underestimate.

CDR3 length: 14 amino acids. CDR1 is LGHNA, CDR2 YNFKEQ, per germline. Trimming removed 0 bases from V and 8 bases from J, with 10 bases in between. A J-beta primer mix and a sample-barcoded 5' primer were used in a second PCR of roughly 6 to 11 cycles. Researchers report that a template-switch adaptor with 12 random nucleotides tagged each cDNA molecule. TCRdb recomputed calls from the 5' RACE reads with MiXCR, one row per CDR3 protein. Of approximately 1,000,000 distinct CDR3 sequences listed, more than 30% are singletons. The authors isolated at least 6 million PBMCs per sample. In its sample, this clonotype was seen a few times. Its cognate antigen is unknown.

The source is a man aged 18 to 35 in good health. Sequencing was performed on blood. V is TRBV4-2 and J is TRBJ1-4; D is uncertain. CDR3 DNA sequence: TGTGCCAGCAGCCAAGACGGCAGGACGGAAAAACTGTTTTTT. It is translated as CASSQDGRTEKLFF.